This T cell receptor beta chain was profiled in a study of identical twins. Study-level findings and limits: Partial confounding of zero-insertion analyses by invariant MAIT and iNKT cells was possible.

This CDR3 region has 13 residues. From germline, CDR1 is ENHRY and CDR2 SYGVKD. V lost 6 bases and J 1 base, leaving 8 bases between the germline ends. Everyone who donated was a healthy Caucasian. Unique molecular identifiers were present on the cDNA, which also gained a universal primer site by template switching. TCRdb re-derived calls from the 5' RACE reads in MiXCR, one entry per CDR3 protein. The table records 500,000 to 650,000 distinct CDR3 sequences, under 8.5% of them present only once. This clonotype was detected ten times or more. What it binds is not known. This sample also belongs to another study, concerning yellow fever vaccine responses in identical twins.

The chain recombines TRBV10-3 with TRBJ2-3, with D tentatively TRBD1 or TRBD2 (5 bases each). Sequenced input: PBMCs. This sequence was found in a woman between 18 and 29 years old in good health. This CDR3 reads CAISRDGTDTQYF. CDR3 sequence (DNA): TGTGCCATCAGCCGGGACGGCACAGATACGCAGTATTTT.